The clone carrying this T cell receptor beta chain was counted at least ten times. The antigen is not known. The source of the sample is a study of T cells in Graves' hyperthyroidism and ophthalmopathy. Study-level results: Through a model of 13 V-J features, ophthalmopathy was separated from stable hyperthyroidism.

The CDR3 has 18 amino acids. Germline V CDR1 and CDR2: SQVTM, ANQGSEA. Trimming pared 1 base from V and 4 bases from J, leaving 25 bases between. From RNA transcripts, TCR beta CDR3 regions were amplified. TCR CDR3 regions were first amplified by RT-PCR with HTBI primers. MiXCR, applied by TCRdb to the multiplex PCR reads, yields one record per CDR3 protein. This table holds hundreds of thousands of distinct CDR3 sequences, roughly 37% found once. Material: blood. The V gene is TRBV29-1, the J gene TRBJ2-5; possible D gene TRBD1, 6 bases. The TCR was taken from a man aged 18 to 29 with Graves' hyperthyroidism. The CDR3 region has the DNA TGCAGCGTTGAAGTCGGTGGGGTTACAGGGCGCTGGGGAGAGACCCAGTACTTC. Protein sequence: CSVEVGGVTGRWGETQYF.